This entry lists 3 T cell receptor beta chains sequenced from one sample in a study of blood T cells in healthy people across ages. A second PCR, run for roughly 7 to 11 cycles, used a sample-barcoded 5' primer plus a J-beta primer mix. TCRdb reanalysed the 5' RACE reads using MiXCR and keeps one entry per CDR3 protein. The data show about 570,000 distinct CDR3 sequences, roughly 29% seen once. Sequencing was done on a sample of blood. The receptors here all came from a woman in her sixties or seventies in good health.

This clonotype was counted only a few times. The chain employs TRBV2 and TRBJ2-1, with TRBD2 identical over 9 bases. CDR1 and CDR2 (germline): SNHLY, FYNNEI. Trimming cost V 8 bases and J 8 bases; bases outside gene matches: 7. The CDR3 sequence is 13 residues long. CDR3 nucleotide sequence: TGTGCCAGCGCGGGGGGGCTTAGTGATGAGCAGTTCTTC. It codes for CASAGGLSDEQFF.

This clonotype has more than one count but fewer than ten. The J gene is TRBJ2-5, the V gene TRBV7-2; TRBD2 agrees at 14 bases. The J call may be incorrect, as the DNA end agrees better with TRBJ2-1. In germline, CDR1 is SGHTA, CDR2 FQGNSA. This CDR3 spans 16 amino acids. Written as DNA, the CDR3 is TGTGCCAGCAGCCAAGGGACTAGCGGGGGAAGGTCTGAGCAGTTCTTC. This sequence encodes CASSQGTSGGRSEQFF.

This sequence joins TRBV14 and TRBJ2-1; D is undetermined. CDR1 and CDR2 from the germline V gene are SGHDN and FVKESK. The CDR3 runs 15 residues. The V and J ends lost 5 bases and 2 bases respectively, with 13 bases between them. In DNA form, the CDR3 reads TGTGCCAGCAGCTACCAAATAGCTACCTACAATGAGCAGTTCTTC. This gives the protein CASSYQIATYNEQFF.